This T cell receptor (beta chain) was profiled in a study of T cell repertoires in cytomegalovirus infection. About the study: From public TCR beta signatures came an indication of both CMV infection and matching HLA type.

Regarding this clonotype: Its target is not known.

This CDR3 spans 14 amino acids. CDR1 and CDR2 from the germline V gene are SGHAT and FQNNGV. V gave up 2 bases and J gave up 6 bases, with 8 bases separating them. Findings of the study overall: Totalled public TCR beta family frequency picked out people who carried CMV plus the relevant HLA. The response measured ex vivo was dominated by TCR beta clonotypes (HLA-C-restricted and CMV-specific).

MiXCR was run by TCRdb on the reads, yielding one entry per CDR3 protein. The table shows about 360,000 distinct CDR3 sequences, with about a sixth occurring only once. This sequence originates from a human donor in good health (CMV status not recorded). Some clones in this sample may be carry-over from other donors' samples. The rearrangement joins TRBV11-2 to TRBJ1-6, with D perhaps matching TRBD1 (5 bases). Specimen: PBMCs. The CDR3 nucleotides read TGTGCCAGCAGCTTAAACAGGATTAATTCACCCCTCCACTTT. Protein sequence: CASSLNRINSPLHF.